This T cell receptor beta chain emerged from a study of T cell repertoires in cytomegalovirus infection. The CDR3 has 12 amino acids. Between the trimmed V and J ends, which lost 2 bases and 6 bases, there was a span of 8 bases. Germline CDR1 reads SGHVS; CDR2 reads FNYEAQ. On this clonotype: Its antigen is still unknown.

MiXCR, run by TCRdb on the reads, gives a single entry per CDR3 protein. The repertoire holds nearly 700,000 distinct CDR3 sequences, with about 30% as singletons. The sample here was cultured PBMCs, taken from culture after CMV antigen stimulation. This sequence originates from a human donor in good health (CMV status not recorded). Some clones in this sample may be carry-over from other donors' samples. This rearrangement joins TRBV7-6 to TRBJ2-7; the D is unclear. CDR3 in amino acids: CASSLTPPEQYF. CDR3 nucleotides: TGTGCCAGCAGCTTAACCCCCCCCGAGCAGTACTTC.